These 22 T cell receptor beta chains originate from one sample sequenced in a study of T cell responses to AZD1222 COVID-19 vaccine (dated by TCRdb to the early 2020s). Interpreted using the paper, the time point label stands for: baseline before first vaccination. The library was produced with the immunoSEQ multiplex PCR assay. TCRdb's version of the immuneACCESS table is confined to in-frame rearrangements and falls short of the full clone set. An unresolved V gene accounts for under half of the shortfall where checked; the remainder is of unknown origin. This sample holds roughly 110,000 clones; 87% were observed only once. The top ten clonotypes cover around 4.4% of the sample. Sequences were derived from peripheral blood, sampled on day 0 of AZD1222 vaccination. The source of these receptors is an adult in good health.

The chain combines TRBV24-1 with TRBJ2-3; 12 positions match TRBD2. Looked up from germline, CDR1 is KGHDR and CDR2 is SFDVKD. This CDR3 is built from 15 residues. V was clipped by 4 bases and J by 8 bases; unmatched bases: 6. DNA of the CDR3: TGTGCCACCAGTGAACTAGCGGGGGGCCTTGTTACGCAGTATTTT. This codes for CATSELAGGLVTQYF.

V and J are TRBV7-2 and TRBJ2-5; D gene uncertain. The CDR3 covers 13 residues. In germline, CDR1 is SGHTA, CDR2 FQGNSA. V lost 5 bases to trimming and J lost 0 bases, with 7 bases between them. CDR3 protein: CASSLANQETQYF. The CDR3 DNA is TGTGCCAGCAGCCTCGCTAACCAAGAGACCCAGTACTTC.

This clone has ten or more counts. The chain combines TRBV28 with TRBJ2-7, with TRBD1 matching over 9 bases. CDR3 length: 14 residues. The junction had 5 bases not matched to a gene; V was cut back by 5 bases and J by 3 bases. Germline values: CDR1 MDHEN, CDR2 SYDVKM. The CDR3 region is CASSPDRGSYEQYF. CDR3 DNA sequence: TGTGCCAGCAGTCCCGACAGGGGGAGCTACGAGCAGTACTTC. Full variable domain (missing parts from reference TRBV28 and TRBJ2-7): DVKVTQSSRYLVKRTGEKVFLECVQDMDHENMFWYRQDPGLGLRLIYFSYDVKMKEKGDIPEGYSVSREKKERFSLILESASTNQTSMYLCASSPDRGSYEQYFGPGTRLTVT.

The rearrangement links TRBV4-1 to TRBJ1-2; 9 positions agree with TRBD1. V gave up 3 bases and J gave up 5 bases; unmatched junction bases: 10. CDR1 is MGHRA and CDR2 is YSYEKL in the germline V gene. The length of the CDR3 is 16 residues. CDR3 amino acids: CASSQVGTGSRYGYTF. CDR3 nucleotides: TGCGCCAGCAGCCAGGTTGGGACAGGGAGTCGGTATGGCTACACCTTC.

This clone came up once. This sequence joins TRBV11-2 and TRBJ2-1; TRBD2 might be the D (7 bases). The CDR3 is 15 residues long. Trimming removed 1 base at V and 8 bases at J, with 15 bases between. CDR1 SGHAT and CDR2 FQNNGV come from the germline V gene. In DNA form, the CDR3 reads TGTGCCAGCAGCTTAGCGGGGGGCACGTGGGATGAGCAGTTCTTC. Amino acid sequence: CASSLAGGTWDEQFF.

This chain connects TRBV5-4 to TRBJ1-1; TRBD1 matches 10 bases. The CDR3 is 17 amino acids. The V gene's germline CDR1 is SGHNT and CDR2 YYREEE (reference sequence). V was clipped by 4 bases and J by 1 base; unmatched bases: 10. Here the CDR3 DNA reads TGTGCCAGCAGCACCGGGGACAGGGGACGGGAGAACACTGAAGCTTTCTTT. This translates into CASSTGDRGRENTEAFF.

This chain joins TRBV9 and TRBJ2-3, with 9 nucleotides matching TRBD1. CDR1 and CDR2 from the germline V gene are SGDLS and YYNGEE. Unmatched junction bases numbered 5, after V lost 3 bases and J lost 3 bases. The CDR3 runs to 15 residues. The CDR3: CASSGWTGETDTQYF. Here the CDR3 DNA reads TGTGCCAGCAGCGGATGGACAGGGGAGACAGATACGCAGTATTTT.

As DNA, the CDR3 is TGTGCCAGCAGCGATGAAACAGGGCCCACCGGGGAGCTGTTTTTT. This codes for CASSDETGPTGELFF. This sequence joins TRBV11-1 and TRBJ2-2; the D gene is possibly TRBD1 (6 bases). The germline gives CDR1 SGHAT, CDR2 FQDESV (reference sequence). Trimming shortened V by 5 bases and J by 4 bases, and 14 bases separated the two germline ends. The CDR3 has 15 amino acids.

A few counts support this clone. The CDR3 region has the DNA TGTGCCAGCAGCTTAAGGGCAGGCAAAGCCTACGAGCAGTACTTC. This encodes CASSLRAGKAYEQYF. The chain combines TRBV7-3 with TRBJ2-7, with D unclear. The CDR3 consists of 15 residues. V shed 1 base and J shed 2 bases, with 12 bases lying between them. The germline gives CDR1 SGHTA, CDR2 FQGTGA.

The genes are TRBV28 and TRBJ1-5; no clear D. Between the trimmed V and J ends, which lost 5 bases and 5 bases, there was a span of 10 bases. The CDR3 has 13 amino acids. The V gene's germline CDR1 is MDHEN and CDR2 SYDVKM. CDR3: CASSPTTDQPQHF. As DNA, the CDR3 is TGTGCCAGCAGTCCAACCACTGATCAGCCCCAGCATTTT.

Comments on this clone: The identical CDR3 is also encoded by other nucleotide sequences in the sample. The chain employs TRBV19 and TRBJ1-3; possible D gene TRBD1, 6 bases. Germline-derived CDR1 and CDR2 are LNHDA and SQIVND (reference sequence). The CDR3 loop spans 15 amino acids. Trimming removed 5 bases from V and 0 bases from J, with 11 bases in between. CDR3 DNA sequence: TGTGCCAGTAGTCTGGAGGGGGGCTCTGGAAACACCATATATTTT. Residues: CASSLEGGSGNTIYF. Combining the CDR3 with reference TRBV19 and TRBJ1-3 gives the whole variable domain DGGITQSPKYLFRKEGQNVTLSCEQNLNHDAMYWYRQDPGQGLRLIYYSQIVNDFQKGDIAEGYSVSREKKESFPLTVTSAQKNPTAFYLCASSLEGGSGNTIYFGEGSWLTVV.

The V gene is TRBV9, the J gene TRBJ2-2; 10 bases agree with TRBD2. After removal of 1 base from V and 7 bases from J, the junction contained 4 bases not matched to a gene. The CDR3 extends over 15 amino acids. CDR1 is SGDLS and CDR2 is YYNGEE in the germline V gene. CDR3 nucleotide sequence: TGTGCCAGCAGCGTATCTAGCGGGGGATTCGGGGAGCTGTTTTTT. It translates to CASSVSSGGFGELFF.

The V gene is TRBV5-5, the J gene TRBJ2-1; TRBD2 matches at 11 bases. Losses at the gene ends were 3 bases for V and 0 bases for J; bases not matched to a gene: 2. CDR1 and CDR2 from the germline V gene are SGHKS and YYEKEE (reference sequence). The CDR3 consists of 16 residues. CDR3 protein: CASSSGLAGSYNEQFF. DNA of the CDR3: TGTGCCAGCAGCTCCGGACTAGCGGGCTCCTACAATGAGCAGTTCTTC.

This clone was counted a single time. The chain employs TRBV5-1 and TRBJ2-7, with 7 bases that match TRBD1. The length of the CDR3 is 15 residues. Germline CDR1 is SGHRS and CDR2 is YFSETQ. V was clipped by 4 bases and J by 2 bases; unmatched bases: 9. The chain's CDR3 is CASSTSPGQTYEQYF. CDR3 sequence (DNA): TGCGCCAGCAGCACAAGCCCGGGACAGACCTACGAGCAGTACTTC.

V gene TRBV6-4 combines with J gene TRBJ1-1; D not certain. The CDR3 totals 13 residues. Trimming shortened V by 3 bases and J by 3 bases, and 8 bases separated the two germline ends. The germline V gene encodes CDR1 MRHNA and CDR2 SNTAGT. The CDR3 protein is CASSERRHTEAFF. The CDR3 DNA sequence: TGTGCCAGCAGTGAAAGGCGGCACACTGAAGCTTTCTTT.

The V and J genes are TRBV14 and TRBJ2-7; 7 bases match TRBD1. This CDR3 is built from 15 residues. The V gene's germline CDR1 is SGHDN and CDR2 FVKESK. Trimming cost V 2 bases and J 3 bases; bases outside gene matches: 7. The CDR3 spells CASSQLRTGNYEQYF. DNA of the CDR3: TGTGCCAGCAGCCAACTAAGGACAGGCAACTACGAGCAGTACTTC.

The chain joins TRBV24-1 to TRBJ2-5, with D possibly TRBD2 on 6 matching bases. The CDR3 loop spans 14 amino acids. V lost 4 bases and J 0 bases, leaving 8 bases between the germline ends. Germline lookup yields CDR1 KGHDR and CDR2 SFDVKD. CDR3 sequence: CATSEEGHQETQYF. CDR3 nucleotide sequence: TGTGCCACCAGTGAGGAGGGGCACCAAGAGACCCAGTACTTC.

The chain has TRBV30 and TRBJ1-2; TRBD1 might be the D (6 bases). The germline V and J ends were trimmed by 0 bases and 5 bases, with 13 bases remaining between them. The CDR3 covers 14 residues. In germline, CDR1 is GTSNPN, CDR2 SVGIG (reference sequence). Here the CDR3 reads CAWSVLRGPYGYTF. In nucleotides, the CDR3 is TGTGCCTGGAGTGTATTGCGGGGGCCTTATGGCTACACCTTC.

This clone was counted a single time. The chain combines TRBV5-1 with TRBJ1-4; TRBD1 might be the D (5 bases). This CDR3 comprises 16 residues. V lost 0 bases and J 0 bases, leaving 9 bases between the germline ends. Germline CDR1 SGHRS, CDR2 YFSETQ. The CDR3 nucleotides read TGCGCCAGCAGCTTGGTTTTGGGGGCAACTAATGAAAAACTGTTTTTT. Encoded protein: CASSLVLGATNEKLFF.

A single count supports this clone. This chain links TRBV5-8 with TRBJ1-5; tentatively, D is TRBD1 (6 bases). Looked up from germline, CDR1 is SGHTS and CDR2 is YDEGEE. V was pared by 5 bases and J by 4 bases, with 13 bases between. The CDR3 covers 14 residues. Here the CDR3 reads CASSQGQTNQPQHF. Written as DNA, the CDR3 is TGTGCCAGCAGTCAAGGACAGACGAATCAGCCCCAGCATTTT.

The chain joins TRBV11-2 to TRBJ2-1, with a possible D match to TRBD2 (5 bases). From germline, CDR1 is SGHAT and CDR2 FQNNGV. Trimming removed 2 bases at V and 0 bases at J, with 8 bases between. The CDR3 is made up of 15 amino acids. In nucleotides, the CDR3 is TGTGCCAGCAGCTTACTAGGACTCTCCTACAATGAGCAGTTCTTC. Protein: CASSLLGLSYNEQFF.

V is TRBV5-1 and J is TRBJ1-4; 7 nucleotides line up with TRBD1. The J segment lost 6 bases and the V segment lost 3 bases, leaving 11 bases of the junction unmatched. The CDR3 is 16 residues long. The germline V gene has CDR1 SGHRS and CDR2 YFSETQ. The CDR3 nucleotides read TGCGCCAGCAGCTCCGATACAGGGGATTTCTATGAAAAACTGTTTTTT. Translated: CASSSDTGDFYEKLFF. Supplemented by reference TRBV5-1 and TRBJ1-4, the full variable domain reads KAGVTQTPRYLIKTRGQQVTLSCSPISGHRSVSWYQQTPGQGLQFLFEYFSETQRNKGNFPGRFSGRQFSNSRSEMNVSTLELGDSALYLCASSSDTGDFYEKLFFGSGTQLSVL.